The entry below describes one TCR beta chain. V shed 8 bases and J shed 2 bases, with 22 bases lying between them. The CDR3 runs to 16 residues. Germline loops: CDR1 KGHSH, CDR2 LQKENI. This sample was taken from a study of long-term antiretroviral therapy in people with HIV. Survey level was the resolution at which the v3.0 immunoSEQ assay ran. In sequencing, roughly 35,000-50,000 T-cell genomes per sample were targeted. TCRdb's table, derived via immunoSEQ multiplex PCR, lists solely in-frame clones and lacks some. The data hold about 32,000 clones, with approximately 85% observed a single time. This chain joins TRBV18 and TRBJ2-7, with D possibly TRBD2 on 6 matching bases. This TCR came from a young man with HIV. The material sequenced was unsorted PBMCs, taken roughly 3.3 years after starting antiretroviral therapy. DNA of the CDR3: TGTGCCAGCACCACCCCGGGCGGGGATAAAGCCTACGAGCAGTACTTC. It is translated as CASTTPGGDKAYEQYF.